This T cell receptor (beta chain) was recovered during a study of persistence of HIV-infected CD4 T cells. V dropped 4 bases and J dropped 7 bases, with 17 bases sitting between them. Germline-derived CDR1 and CDR2 are LGHDT and YNNKEL (reference sequence). This CDR3 is built from 16 residues. Cells were stimulated with CMV-infected fibroblast lysates at 10 ug/mL. CD40L-negative CD69-negative CD45RO-high memory CD4+ T cells were sorted as populations depleted of antigen-responding cells. Study conclusions and caveats: Degenerate expanded CDR3beta sequences were enriched among CMV- and Gag-responding cells. Compared with CD3/CD28-stimulated cells, CMV- and Gag-responding cells showed lower TCRbeta richness.

The immunoSEQ assay was version 4, run in survey mode. The data were produced by immunoSEQ multiplex PCR, yet TCRdb's version contains in-frame clones alone and is incomplete. The table records about 33,000 clones, around 76% of them present only once. On this clone: What it recognizes is unknown.

The source was CD4+ T cells sorted from PBMCs after approximately 20-hour stimulation, collected from a patient who received antiretroviral therapy. This TCR derives from an adult woman with HIV who was CMV-seropositive. The V gene is TRBV3-1 (or the pseudogene TRBV3-2), the J gene TRBJ1-6; maybe TRBD1 (5 bases). The CDR3, as DNA: TGTGCCAGCAGCCTCGTCTTCGGGGGGGGAAATTCACCCCTCCACTTT. This sequence encodes CASSLVFGGGNSPLHF.